The 21 T cell receptor beta chains below come from one sample, sequenced in a study of T cells in Graves' hyperthyroidism and ophthalmopathy. There were TCR beta CDR3 regions amplified from RNA transcripts. A first-round RT-PCR of the TCR CDR3 used the HTBI primer set. Each CDR3 protein gets one entry after TCRdb re-called the multiplex PCR reads with MiXCR. Altogether 650,000 to 800,000 distinct CDR3 sequences are present, roughly 46% being singletons, with the ten largest covering approximately 7.2%. Input material: peripheral blood or thyroid tissue (not recorded which). These receptors were taken from an adult man with Graves' disease, either hyperthyroidism or ophthalmopathy (not recorded which).

The chain employs TRBV15 and TRBJ1-4, with TRBD1 as a possible D gene (5 bases). This CDR3 spans 13 amino acids. Trimming took 7 bases from V and 4 from J, leaving 10 bases between them. Per germline, CDR1 LNHNV and CDR2 YYDKDF (reference sequence). The CDR3 region is CATMGRSNEKLFF. The CDR3 DNA follows: TGTGCCACCATGGGGCGGAGTAATGAAAAACTGTTTTTT.

This rearrangement joins TRBV7-9 to TRBJ2-7; D possibly corresponds to TRBD2 (5 bases). CDR1 and CDR2 from the germline V gene are SEHNR and FQNEAQ (reference sequence). The CDR3 length is 15 residues. Between the trimmed V and J ends, which lost 6 bases and 0 bases, there was a span of 15 bases. The CDR3 here is CASSPSGYGSYEQYF. The CDR3 nucleotides read TGTGCCAGCAGTCCCAGCGGCTACGGCTCCTACGAGCAGTACTTC.

To note about this clonotype: This may be a read error: a much more frequent sequence differs by one nucleotide. V and J are TRBV20-1 and TRBJ1-3, with D unclear. The CDR3 contains 13 residues. Germline CDR1 reads DFQATT; CDR2 reads SNEGSKA (reference sequence). Trimming cost V 2 bases and J 8 bases, with 13 bases left between them. The CDR3 DNA follows: TGCAGTGCTAGAAGCTCCTTCGGGGACACCATATATTTT. Protein product: CSARSSFGDTIYF.

The gene calls are TRBV29-1 and TRBJ2-7, with TRBD1 matching 7 bases. This CDR3 comprises 14 residues. Germline V gene data show CDR1 as SQVTM and CDR2 as ANQGSEA. V lost 0 bases, J lost 2 bases, and 4 bases stayed unmatched. The CDR3 sequence: CSVEDGTVAYEQYF. For the CDR3, the DNA is TGCAGCGTTGAAGATGGGACAGTCGCCTACGAGCAGTACTTC.

This chain uses TRBV7-9 with TRBJ1-2; D possibly corresponds to TRBD1 (6 bases). The CDR3 covers 15 residues. Germline CDR1 and CDR2: SEHNR and FQNEAQ (reference sequence). V was trimmed by 5 bases and J by 4 bases, leaving 17 bases between them. This chain's CDR3 is CASSVERDNGYGYTF. Written as DNA, the CDR3 is TGTGCCAGCAGCGTTGAACGGGACAATGGCTATGGCTACACCTTC.

V and J are TRBV6-1 and TRBJ1-1; no reliable D call. Germline values: CDR1 MNHNS, CDR2 SASEGT. CDR3 length: 15 amino acids. Trimming left V 0 bases short and J 3 bases short, with 11 bases between. The CDR3 nucleotides read TGTGCCAGCAGTGAAGCACCGACACGGCACACTGAAGCTTTCTTT. It codes for CASSEAPTRHTEAFF.

This rearrangement joins TRBV20-1 to TRBJ2-7; 7 bases align to TRBD1. The CDR3 runs to 16 residues. Germline CDR1 DFQATT, CDR2 SNEGSKA (reference sequence). V gave up 6 bases and J gave up 0 bases; unmatched junction bases: 14. The CDR3 loop reads CSAKGAAATLSYEQYF. CDR3 coding DNA: TGCAGTGCCAAGGGGGCAGCAGCGACGCTCTCCTACGAGCAGTACTTC.

This clonotype has more than one count but fewer than ten. This chain links TRBV20-1 with TRBJ1-5; 10 nucleotides line up with TRBD1. The CDR3 spans 15 residues. After removal of 5 bases from V and 1 base from J, the junction contained 5 bases not matched to a gene. Germline CDR1 and CDR2: DFQATT and SNEGSKA (reference sequence). CDR3 region: CSASGQGLSNQPQHF. DNA for the CDR3: TGCAGTGCTTCGGGACAGGGGTTAAGCAATCAGCCCCAGCATTTT.

The V call is TRBV10-3, the J call TRBJ2-7; the D gene could be TRBD1 or TRBD2 (5 bases each). The CDR3 length is 19 residues. Germline CDR1 is ENHRY and CDR2 is SYGVKD. Trimming removed 10 bases at V and 6 bases at J, with 37 bases between. CDR3 protein: CASSPGTGLGGPPSREQYF. CDR3 in DNA: TGTGCCAGCAGCCCCGGGACCGGGCTCGGTGGGCCTCCGTCACGCGAGCAGTACTTC.

CDR3 sequence reads: CSAGSGRVYEQYF. CDR3 bases: TGCAGTGCTGGTAGCGGGAGGGTCTACGAGCAGTACTTC. The chain couples TRBV20-1 to TRBJ2-7, with 11 bases aligning to TRBD2. The germline gives CDR1 DFQATT, CDR2 SNEGSKA (reference sequence). V lost 5 bases and J lost 3; bases outside the gene matches: 3. There are 13 residues in the CDR3.

This clonotype was seen at least ten times. The V gene is TRBV29-1, the J gene TRBJ1-1; no clear D gene. Trimming left V 5 bases short and J 2 bases short, with 9 bases between. Per the germline V gene, CDR1 is SQVTM and CDR2 is ANQGSEA. The CDR3 spans 12 residues. CDR3 amino acids: CSVKADNTEAFF. In DNA form, the CDR3 reads TGCAGCGTTAAAGCAGATAACACTGAAGCTTTCTTT.

This clonotype was recorded once. J is TRBJ2-5 and V is TRBV29-1; 8 positions agree with TRBD2. This CDR3 has 12 residues. The trim removed 8 bases at V and 4 bases at J, leaving 6 bases unmatched. CDR1 is SQVTM, CDR2 ANQGSEA, per germline. The CDR3 here is CSPSGGRETQYF. DNA for the CDR3: TGCAGCCCGTCGGGGGGGCGAGAGACCCAGTACTTC.

This clonotype was counted ten times or more. The chain combines TRBV2 with TRBJ2-7, with D possibly being TRBD2 (5 bases). V was pared by 7 bases and J by 0 bases, with 13 bases between. From germline, CDR1 is SNHLY and CDR2 FYNNEI. The CDR3 loop spans 14 amino acids. The CDR3 here is CASKRSLGSYEQYF. CDR3 bases: TGTGCCAGCAAGCGGTCACTAGGCTCCTACGAGCAGTACTTC.

This clonotype was detected ten times or more. V gene TRBV6-6 combines with J gene TRBJ2-7; the D is unclear. This CDR3 is 11 amino acids long. CDR1 is MNHNY, CDR2 SVGAGI, per germline (reference sequence). The V end lost 6 bases, the J end lost 3 bases, and 6 bases lay between the germline ends. The CDR3 protein is CASSNLYEQYF. The CDR3 nucleotides are TGTGCCAGCAGCAATCTCTACGAGCAGTACTTC.

As concerns this clonotype: A read error may be the cause here, since a much bigger clone is one base away. The chain is built from TRBV7-9 and TRBJ2-5; weak D call: TRBD1 (6 bases). Trimming took off 3 bases at V and 6 bases at J, with 11 bases between the two ends. CDR1 is SEHNR, CDR2 FQNEAQ, per germline (reference sequence). The CDR3 runs to 13 residues. As DNA, the CDR3 is TGTGCCAGCAGCTTGGACAGCAAGCAGACCCAGTACTTC. Amino acid sequence: CASSLDSKQTQYF.

This clonotype has a count of ten or more. The genes are TRBV15 and TRBJ1-2, with D unclear. Looked up from germline, CDR1 is LNHNV and CDR2 is YYDKDF (reference sequence). CDR3 size: 17 residues. Trimming left V 3 bases short and J 0 bases short, with 17 bases between. The CDR3, as DNA: TGTGCCACCAGCAGCCAGGACGATCAAATTGCTAACTATGGCTACACCTTC. Translated, it gives CATSSQDDQIANYGYTF.

The CDR3 here is CSAPLGRSIGYEQYF. The CDR3 DNA reads as TGCAGTGCTCCCCTGGGCAGGTCTATAGGCTACGAGCAGTACTTC. V and J are TRBV20-1 and TRBJ2-7; D is undetermined. The CDR3 spans 15 residues. V was pared by 5 bases and J by 3 bases, with 20 bases between. Germline CDR1 DFQATT, CDR2 SNEGSKA (reference sequence).

The rearrangement links TRBV10-2 to TRBJ2-7; TRBD1 agrees at 8 bases. Germline CDR1 and CDR2: WSHSY and SAAADI. Losses at the gene ends were 4 bases for V and 6 bases for J; bases not matched to a gene: 5. The CDR3 loop spans 13 amino acids. The DNA of the CDR3 is TGCGCCAGCAGTGTGGCAGGGGGCGTCGAGCAGTACTTC. It codes for CASSVAGGVEQYF.

J is TRBJ1-6 and V is TRBV7-2; 7 bases map to TRBD1. Germline trimming cut 5 bases from V and 7 bases from J; bases unmatched to any gene: 5. The germline gives CDR1 SGHTA, CDR2 FQGNSA. The CDR3 sequence is 14 residues long. For the CDR3, the DNA is TGTGCCAGCAGCCCCGAAGGGGGCAATTCACCCCTCCACTTT. Translating it yields CASSPEGGNSPLHF. Full variable domain (outside the CDR3, taken from reference TRBV7-2 and TRBJ1-6): GAGVSQSPSNKVTEKGKDVELRCDPISGHTALYWYRQSLGQGLEFLIYFQGNSAPDKSGLPSDRFSAERTGGSVSTLTIQRTQQEDSAVYLCASSPEGGNSPLHFGNGTRLTVT.

This chain connects TRBV15 to TRBJ2-5; D remains unclear. The CDR3 runs 13 residues. The V gene lost 5 bases and the J gene lost 2 bases, with 9 bases spanning the gap. Germline lookup yields CDR1 LNHNV and CDR2 YYDKDF (reference sequence). CDR3 in amino acids: CATSVAGQETQYF. The CDR3 DNA reads as TGTGCCACCAGCGTAGCCGGGCAAGAGACCCAGTACTTC.

This chain uses TRBV29-1 with TRBJ1-2; 9 bases are shared with TRBD1. Germline values: CDR1 SQVTM, CDR2 ANQGSEA. This CDR3 has 12 amino acids. The V and J ends lost 7 bases and 6 bases, in that order; junction bases with no gene match: 6. CDR3 residues: CSAPDRGDGYTF. The CDR3 bases are TGCAGCGCCCCGGACAGGGGAGATGGCTACACCTTC.